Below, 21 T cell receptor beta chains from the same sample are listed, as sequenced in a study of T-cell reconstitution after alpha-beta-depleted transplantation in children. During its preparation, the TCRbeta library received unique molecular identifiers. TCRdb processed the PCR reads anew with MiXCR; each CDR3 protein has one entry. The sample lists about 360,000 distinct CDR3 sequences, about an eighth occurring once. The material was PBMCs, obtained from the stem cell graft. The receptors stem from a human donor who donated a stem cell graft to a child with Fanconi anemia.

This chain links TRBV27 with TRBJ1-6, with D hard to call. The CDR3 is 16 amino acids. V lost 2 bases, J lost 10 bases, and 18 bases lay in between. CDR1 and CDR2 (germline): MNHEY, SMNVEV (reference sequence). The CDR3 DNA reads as TGTGCCAGCAGTTTAACCGGCGGCCGGAGAGACTCACCCCTCCACTTT. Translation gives CASSLTGGRRDSPLHF.

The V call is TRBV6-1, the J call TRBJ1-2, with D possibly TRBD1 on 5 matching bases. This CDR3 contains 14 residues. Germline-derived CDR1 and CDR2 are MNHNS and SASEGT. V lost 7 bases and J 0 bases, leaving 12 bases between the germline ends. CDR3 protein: CASISGNSNYGYTF. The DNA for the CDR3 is TGTGCCAGCATATCAGGGAATTCTAACTATGGCTACACCTTC.

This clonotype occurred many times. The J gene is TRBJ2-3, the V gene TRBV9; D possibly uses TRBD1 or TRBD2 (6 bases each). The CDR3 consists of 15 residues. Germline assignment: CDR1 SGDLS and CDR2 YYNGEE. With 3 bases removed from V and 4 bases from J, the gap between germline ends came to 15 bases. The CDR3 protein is CASSGGASVPDTQYF. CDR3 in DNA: TGTGCCAGCAGCGGGGGGGCAAGTGTCCCAGATACGCAGTATTTT.

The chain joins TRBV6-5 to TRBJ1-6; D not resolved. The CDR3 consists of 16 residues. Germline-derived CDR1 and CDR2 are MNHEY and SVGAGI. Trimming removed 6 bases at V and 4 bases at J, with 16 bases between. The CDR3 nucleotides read TGTGCCAGCAGCTACAGCACGGGCGCTTATAATTCACCCCTCCACTTT. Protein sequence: CASSYSTGAYNSPLHF.

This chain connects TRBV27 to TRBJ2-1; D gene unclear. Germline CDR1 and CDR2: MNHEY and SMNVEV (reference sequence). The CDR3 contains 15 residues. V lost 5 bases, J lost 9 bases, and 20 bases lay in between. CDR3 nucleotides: TGTGCCAGCAGTCAAAGGACCGGGCCCGTAGGTGAGCAGTTCTTC. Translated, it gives CASSQRTGPVGEQFF.

In DNA form, the CDR3 reads TGTGCCACCAGCACGGAAGTTGGTAGCATTCAGTACTTC. Protein: CATSTEVGSIQYF. The chain combines TRBV15 with TRBJ2-4; D is ambiguous. The CDR3 runs to 13 residues. Germline V gives CDR1 LNHNV, CDR2 YYDKDF (reference sequence). Trimming pared 4 bases from V and 9 bases from J, leaving 13 bases between.

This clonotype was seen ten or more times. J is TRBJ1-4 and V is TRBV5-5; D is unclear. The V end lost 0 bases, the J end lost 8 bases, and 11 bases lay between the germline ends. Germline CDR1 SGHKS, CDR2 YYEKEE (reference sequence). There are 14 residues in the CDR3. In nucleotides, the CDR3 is TGTGCCAGCAGCTTGGGAGGTTTACGGGAAAAACTGTTTTTT. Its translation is CASSLGGLREKLFF.

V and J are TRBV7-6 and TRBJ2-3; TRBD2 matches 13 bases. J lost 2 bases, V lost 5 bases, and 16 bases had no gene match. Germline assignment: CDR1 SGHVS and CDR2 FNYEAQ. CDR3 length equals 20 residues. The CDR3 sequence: CASSRYTPTSGGANTDTQYF. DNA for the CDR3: TGTGCCAGCAGCCGTTATACCCCAACTAGCGGGGGGGCCAACACAGATACGCAGTATTTT.

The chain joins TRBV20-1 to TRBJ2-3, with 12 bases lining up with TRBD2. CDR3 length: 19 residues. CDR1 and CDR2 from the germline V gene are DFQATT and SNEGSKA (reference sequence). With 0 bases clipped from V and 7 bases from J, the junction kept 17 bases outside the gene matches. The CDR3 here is CSARDRGDGLAGLINTQYF. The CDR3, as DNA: TGCAGTGCTAGAGATAGGGGTGACGGACTAGCGGGGCTCATAAATACGCAGTATTTT.

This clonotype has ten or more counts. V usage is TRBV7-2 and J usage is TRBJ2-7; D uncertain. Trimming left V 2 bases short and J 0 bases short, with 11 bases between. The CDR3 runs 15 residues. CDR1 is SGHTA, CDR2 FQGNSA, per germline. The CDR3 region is CASSLSVGSSYEQYF. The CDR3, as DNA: TGTGCCAGCAGCTTATCAGTGGGTAGCTCCTACGAGCAGTACTTC.

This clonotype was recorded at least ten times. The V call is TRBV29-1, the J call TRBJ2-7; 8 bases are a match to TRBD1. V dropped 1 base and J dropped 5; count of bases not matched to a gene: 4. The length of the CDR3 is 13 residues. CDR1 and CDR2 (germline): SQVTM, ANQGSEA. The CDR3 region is CSVEVDRVNEQYF. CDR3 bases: TGCAGCGTTGAAGTGGACAGGGTCAACGAGCAGTACTTC.

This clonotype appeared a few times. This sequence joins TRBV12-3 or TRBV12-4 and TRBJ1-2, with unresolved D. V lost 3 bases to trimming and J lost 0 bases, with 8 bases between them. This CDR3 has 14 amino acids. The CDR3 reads CASSFGNANYGYTF. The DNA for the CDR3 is TGTGCCAGCAGTTTCGGGAACGCTAACTATGGCTACACCTTC.

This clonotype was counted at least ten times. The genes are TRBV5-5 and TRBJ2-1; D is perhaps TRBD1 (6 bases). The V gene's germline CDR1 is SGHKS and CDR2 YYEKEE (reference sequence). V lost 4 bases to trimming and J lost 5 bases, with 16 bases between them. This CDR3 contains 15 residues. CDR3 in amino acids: CASSTSGTRHNEQFF. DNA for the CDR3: TGTGCCAGCAGCACGTCCGGGACAAGACACAATGAGCAGTTCTTC.

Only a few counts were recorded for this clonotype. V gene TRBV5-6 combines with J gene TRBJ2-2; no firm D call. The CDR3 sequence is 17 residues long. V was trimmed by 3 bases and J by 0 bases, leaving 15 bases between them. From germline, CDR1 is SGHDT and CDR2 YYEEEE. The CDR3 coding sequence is TGTGCCAGCAGCTCGGCGTCGAGGCCAGCGAACACCGGGGAGCTGTTTTTT. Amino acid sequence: CASSSASRPANTGELFF.

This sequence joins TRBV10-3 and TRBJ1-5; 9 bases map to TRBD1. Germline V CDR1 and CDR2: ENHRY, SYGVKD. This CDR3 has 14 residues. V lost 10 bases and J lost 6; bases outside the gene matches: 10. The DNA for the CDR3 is TGTGCCACAGGGGCCGGGACAGGGATTCAGCCCCAGCATTTT. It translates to CATGAGTGIQPQHF.

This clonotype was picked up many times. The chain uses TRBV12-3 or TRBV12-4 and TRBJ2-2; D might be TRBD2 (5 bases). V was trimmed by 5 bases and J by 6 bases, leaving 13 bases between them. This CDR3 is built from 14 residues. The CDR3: CASSPQDWSGELFF. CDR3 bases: TGTGCCAGCAGTCCCCAGGACTGGTCCGGGGAGCTGTTTTTT.

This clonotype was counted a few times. For the CDR3, the DNA is TGTGCCTGGAGTAGGGAGAACACTGAAGCTTTCTTT. Translating gives CAWSRENTEAFF. The V and J genes are TRBV30 and TRBJ1-1; no reliable D call. CDR1 is GTSNPN and CDR2 is SVGIG in the germline V gene (reference sequence). V lost 2 bases to trimming and J lost 1 base, with 5 bases between them. This CDR3 region has 12 residues.

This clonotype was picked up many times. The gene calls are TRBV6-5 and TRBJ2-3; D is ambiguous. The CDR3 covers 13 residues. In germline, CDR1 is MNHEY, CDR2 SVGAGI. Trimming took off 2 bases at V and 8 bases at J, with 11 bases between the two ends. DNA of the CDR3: TGTGCCAGCAGTTACCAGACAATTGGTACGCAGTATTTT. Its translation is CASSYQTIGTQYF.

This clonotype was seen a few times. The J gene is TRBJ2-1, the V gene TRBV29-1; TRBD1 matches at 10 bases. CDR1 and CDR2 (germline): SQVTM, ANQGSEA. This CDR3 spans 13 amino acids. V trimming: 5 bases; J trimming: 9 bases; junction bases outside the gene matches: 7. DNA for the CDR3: TGCAGCGTTTACCGGGACAGGGGAGGTGAGCAGTTCTTC. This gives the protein CSVYRDRGGEQFF.

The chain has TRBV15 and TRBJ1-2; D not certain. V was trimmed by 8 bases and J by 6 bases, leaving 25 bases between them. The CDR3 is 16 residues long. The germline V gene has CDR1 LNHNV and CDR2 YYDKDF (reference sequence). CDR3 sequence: CATRRYTASKEDGYTF. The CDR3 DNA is TGTGCCACCCGGCGATATACGGCGTCGAAGGAGGATGGCTACACCTTC. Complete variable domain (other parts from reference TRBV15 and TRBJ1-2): DAMVIQNPRYQVTQFGKPVTLSCSQTLNHNVMYWYQQKSSQAPKLLFHYYDKDFNNEADTPDNFQSRRPNTSFCFLDIRSPGLGDTAMYLCATRRYTASKEDGYTFGSGTRLTVV.

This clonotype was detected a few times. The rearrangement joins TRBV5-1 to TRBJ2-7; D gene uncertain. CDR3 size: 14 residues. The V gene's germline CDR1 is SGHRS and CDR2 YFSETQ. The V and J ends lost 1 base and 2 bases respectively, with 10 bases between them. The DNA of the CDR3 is TGCGCCAGCAGCTTGATGCCAGCCACCTACGAGCAGTACTTC. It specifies CASSLMPATYEQYF.